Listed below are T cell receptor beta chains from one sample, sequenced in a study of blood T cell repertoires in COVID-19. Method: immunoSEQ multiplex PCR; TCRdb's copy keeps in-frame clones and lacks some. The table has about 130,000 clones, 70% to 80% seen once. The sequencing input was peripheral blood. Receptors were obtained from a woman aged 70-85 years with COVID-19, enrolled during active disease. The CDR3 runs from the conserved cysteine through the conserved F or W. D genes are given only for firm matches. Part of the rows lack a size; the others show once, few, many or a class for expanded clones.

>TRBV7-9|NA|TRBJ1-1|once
CASSLGASPQREAFF
TGTGCCAGCAGCTTAGGAGCCTCGCCCCAACGTGAAGCTTTCTTT
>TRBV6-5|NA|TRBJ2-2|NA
CASTRGGNTGELFF
TGTGCCAGCACCCGGGGAGGGAACACCGGGGAGCTGTTTTTT
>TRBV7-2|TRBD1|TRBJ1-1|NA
CASSRQGNTEAFF
TGTGCCAGCAGCCGACAGGGGAACACTGAAGCTTTCTTT
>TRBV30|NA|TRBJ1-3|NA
CAWKQSGNTIYF
TGTGCCTGGAAACAGTCTGGAAACACCATATATTTT
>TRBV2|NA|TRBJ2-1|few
CASGSSYEQFF
TGTGCCAGCGGGTCTAGCTATGAGCAGTTCTTC
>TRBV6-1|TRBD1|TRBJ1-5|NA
CASSEGQRNQPQHF
TGTGCCAGCAGTGAGGGACAGCGCAATCAGCCCCAGCATTTT
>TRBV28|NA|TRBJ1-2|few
CASSLPGTNRLAYGYTF
TGTGCCAGCAGTTTACCCGGGACAAATCGTTTGGCCTATGGCTACACCTTC
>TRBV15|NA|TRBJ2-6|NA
CATSRVRPSGANVLTF
TGTGCCACCAGCAGAGTCCGTCCCTCTGGGGCCAACGTCCTGACTTTC
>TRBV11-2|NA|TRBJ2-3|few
CASSLEGAGADTQYF
TGTGCCAGCAGCTTAGAGGGGGCGGGGGCAGATACGCAGTATTTT
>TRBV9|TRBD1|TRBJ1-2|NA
CASSVEAIGGGGYTF
TGTGCCAGCAGCGTAGAAGCGATAGGGGGCGGTGGCTACACCTTC
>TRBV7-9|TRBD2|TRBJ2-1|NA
CASSPLGLAGDGEQFF
TGTGCCAGCAGCCCGCTAGGACTAGCGGGAGACGGTGAGCAGTTCTTC
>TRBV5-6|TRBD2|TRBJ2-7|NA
CASSLRSGAQSYEQYF
TGTGCCAGCAGCTTGAGAAGCGGGGCCCAATCCTACGAGCAGTACTTC
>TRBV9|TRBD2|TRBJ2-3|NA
CASSLSGGADDTQYF
TGTGCCAGCAGCCTTAGCGGGGGGGCCGACGATACGCAGTATTTT
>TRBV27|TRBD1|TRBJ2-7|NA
CASSRGTGGGYEQYF
TGTGCCAGCAGTAGAGGGACAGGGGGGGGCTACGAGCAGTACTTC
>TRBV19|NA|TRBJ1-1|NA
CASSIRSPMNTEAFF
TGTGCCAGTAGTATCCGGTCACCCATGAACACTGAAGCTTTCTTT
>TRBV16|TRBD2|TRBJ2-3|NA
CASSQHPRLAQRDTQYF
TGTGCCAGCAGCCAACACCCTCGACTAGCCCAACGAGATACGCAGTATTTT
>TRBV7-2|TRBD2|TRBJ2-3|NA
CASSSSGGARGTQYF
TGTGCCAGCAGCTCCAGCGGGGGGGCCCGAGGTACGCAGTATTTT
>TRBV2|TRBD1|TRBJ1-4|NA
CASSRRQGAYEKLFF
TGTGCCAGCAGCAGAAGACAGGGGGCGTATGAAAAACTGTTTTTT
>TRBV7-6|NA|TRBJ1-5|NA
CASSQGLDQPQHF
TGTGCCAGCAGCCAGGGTCTAGATCAGCCCCAGCATTTT
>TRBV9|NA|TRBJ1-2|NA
CASSKGGPLYGYTF
TGTGCCAGCAGCAAAGGAGGGCCCCTCTATGGCTACACCTTC
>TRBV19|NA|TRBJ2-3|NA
CASRGGGATDTQYF
TGTGCCAGTAGGGGAGGGGGGGCGACAGATACGCAGTATTTT
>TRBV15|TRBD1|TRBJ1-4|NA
CATSVDRITNEKLFF
TGTGCCACCAGCGTGGACAGGATAACTAATGAAAAACTGTTTTTT
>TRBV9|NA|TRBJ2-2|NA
CASSVGQNTGELFF
TGTGCCAGCAGCGTCGGACAGAACACCGGGGAGCTGTTTTTT
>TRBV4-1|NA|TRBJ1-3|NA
CASSLQLRESSGNTIYF
TGCGCCAGCAGCCTTCAACTCCGGGAGAGCTCTGGAAACACCATATATTTT
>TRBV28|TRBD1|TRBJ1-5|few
CASSPKGQGAGRPQHF
TGTGCCAGCAGTCCAAAGGGACAGGGGGCGGGTCGGCCCCAGCATTTT
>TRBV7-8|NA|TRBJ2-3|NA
CASSPSRGLGSTDTQYF
TGTGCCAGCAGCCCAAGTCGGGGGTTGGGGAGCACAGATACGCAGTATTTT
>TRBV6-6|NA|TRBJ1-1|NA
CASIRTGGTEAFF
TGTGCCAGCATCAGGACTGGTGGGACTGAAGCTTTCTTT
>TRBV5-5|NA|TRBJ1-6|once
CASSQTWNSPLHF
TGTGCCAGCAGCCAGACATGGAATTCACCCCTCCACTTT
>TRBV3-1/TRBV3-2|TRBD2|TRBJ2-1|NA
CASSPPGTSGGQSSYNEQFF
TGTGCCAGCAGCCCTCCCGGGACTAGCGGGGGGCAGAGCTCCTACAATGAGCAGTTCTTC
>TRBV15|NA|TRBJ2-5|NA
CATSRGGAEGQETQYF
TGTGCCACCAGCAGGGGGGGAGCGGAGGGACAAGAGACCCAGTACTTC
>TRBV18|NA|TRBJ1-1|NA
CASSPSGGVTEAFF
TGTGCCAGCTCCCCCTCGGGGGGCGTCACTGAAGCTTTCTTT
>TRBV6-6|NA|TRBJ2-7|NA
CASSYEIPASYEQYF
TGTGCCAGCAGTTACGAGATTCCAGCTAGCTACGAGCAGTACTTC
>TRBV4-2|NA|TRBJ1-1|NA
CASSQVTGDTEAFF
TGTGCCAGCAGCCAGGTGACAGGAGACACTGAAGCTTTCTTT
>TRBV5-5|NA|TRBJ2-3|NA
CASSSEGEDTQYF
TGTGCCAGCAGCTCCGAGGGAGAAGATACGCAGTATTTT
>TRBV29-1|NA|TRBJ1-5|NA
CSVEDLQAFQIDQPQHF
TGCAGCGTTGAAGACCTACAGGCGTTCCAGATAGATCAGCCCCAGCATTTT
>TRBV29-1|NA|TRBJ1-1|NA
CSVQVAEAFF
TGCAGCGTTCAAGTCGCTGAAGCTTTCTTT
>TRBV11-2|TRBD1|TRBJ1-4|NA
CASRFGAGGAYRGEKLFF
TGTGCCAGCAGATTCGGGGCAGGGGGAGCTTACAGGGGTGAAAAACTGTTTTTT
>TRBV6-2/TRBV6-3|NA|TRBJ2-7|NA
CASSSGSYEQYF
TGTGCCAGCAGTTCGGGGTCCTACGAGCAGTACTTC
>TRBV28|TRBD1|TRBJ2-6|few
CASSIGTGLSGANVLTF
TGTGCCAGCAGTATCGGGACAGGGCTCTCTGGGGCCAACGTCCTGACTTTC
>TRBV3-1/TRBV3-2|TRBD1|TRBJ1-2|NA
CASSQGWGTGGSYTF
TGTGCCAGCAGCCAAGGGTGGGGGACAGGGGGAAGTTACACCTTC